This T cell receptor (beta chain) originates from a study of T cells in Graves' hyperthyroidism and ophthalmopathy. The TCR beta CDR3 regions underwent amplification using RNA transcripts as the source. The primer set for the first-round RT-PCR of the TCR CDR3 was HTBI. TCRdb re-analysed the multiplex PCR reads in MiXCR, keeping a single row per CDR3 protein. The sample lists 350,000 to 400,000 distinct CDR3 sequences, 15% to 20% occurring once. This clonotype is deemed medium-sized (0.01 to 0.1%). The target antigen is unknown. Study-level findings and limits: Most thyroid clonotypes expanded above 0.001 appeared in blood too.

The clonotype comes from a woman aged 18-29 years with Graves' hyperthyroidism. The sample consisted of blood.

The CDR3: CASSEGVTDTGELFF. The CDR3 bases are TGTGCCAGCAGTGAGGGTGTCACGGACACCGGGGAGCTGTTTTTT. The chain employs TRBV6-1 and TRBJ2-2; no clear D gene. Germline CDR1 and CDR2: MNHNS and SASEGT. Trimming pared 3 bases from V and 3 bases from J, leaving 11 bases between. This CDR3 contains 15 residues.